A single sample is the source of the 28 T cell receptor beta chains below, sequenced in a study of blood T cells in healthy people across ages. PCR was performed a second time for about 7 to 12 cycles using a sample-barcoded 5' primer and a J-beta primer mix. TCRdb reprocessed the 5' RACE reads via MiXCR and lists one record per CDR3 protein. The table has hundreds of thousands of distinct CDR3 sequences, around 43% seen once; the top ten hold around 18%. The specimen sequenced was blood. The receptor set was obtained from a man in his fifties or sixties in good health.

The chain uses TRBV19 and TRBJ2-1; 9 bases are shared with TRBD2. Germline values: CDR1 LNHDA, CDR2 SQIVND (reference sequence). J gave up 9 bases and V 3 bases, and 9 bases lay outside the gene matches. This CDR3 is built from 15 residues. This CDR3 is CASSMGGGAQFEQFF. DNA for the CDR3: TGTGCCAGTAGTATGGGCGGGGGGGCCCAGTTTGAGCAGTTCTTC.

This clonotype appeared a few times. The chain couples TRBV12-3 or TRBV12-4 to TRBJ1-5, with unresolved D. CDR3 length equals 14 residues. Trimming removed 4 bases at V and 1 base at J, with 8 bases between. The CDR3 DNA follows: TGTGCCAGCAGTTCTGAGCGAAGCAATCAGCCCCAGCATTTT. Encoded protein: CASSSERSNQPQHF.

Worth noting for this clonotype: This may be a read error, as it is one base from a much larger clone. The genes are TRBV5-1 and TRBJ2-3, with a tentative D call TRBD1 (5 bases). Trimming removed 0 bases at V and 6 bases at J, with 14 bases between. This CDR3 has 15 residues. The germline V gene has CDR1 SGHRS and CDR2 YFSETQ. This CDR3 is CASSLGVQGSDTQYF. The CDR3 nucleotides read TGCGCCAGCAGCTTGGGGGTTCAGGGTTCGGATACGCAGTATTTT.

The chain couples TRBV20-1 to TRBJ2-4; maybe TRBD2 (6 bases). The DNA matches TRBJ2-7 better at its end, which makes the J call doubtful. The CDR3 loop spans 11 amino acids. Germline CDR1 and CDR2: DFQATT and SNEGSKA (reference sequence). The CDR3 DNA reads TGCAGTGCTTCTGGGGGGAACGAGCAGTACTTC. This codes for CSASGGNEQYF.

This clonotype was seen a few times. The chain uses TRBV20-1 and TRBJ2-3; the D is unclear. Between the trimmed V and J ends, which lost 2 bases and 7 bases, there was a span of 10 bases. CDR3 size: 12 residues. CDR1 and CDR2 (germline): DFQATT, SNEGSKA (reference sequence). CDR3 loop: CSARSLVNTQYF. The CDR3 DNA follows: TGCAGTGCTAGATCCTTGGTCAATACGCAGTATTTT.

The chain is built from TRBV27 and TRBJ1-5; 10 nucleotides match TRBD1. J lost 2 bases, V lost 5 bases, and 3 bases had no gene match. The CDR3 totals 15 residues. CDR1 is MNHEY and CDR2 is SMNVEV in the germline V gene (reference sequence). This CDR3 is CASSVGTGGNQPQHF. CDR3 DNA: TGTGCCAGCAGTGTCGGGACAGGGGGCAATCAGCCCCAGCATTTT.

With respect to this clonotype: It may be a read error: a sequence one base away is much more abundant. CDR3 nucleotides: TGTGCCAGCAGCTCCACCCAGGGTAATCTCTACGAGCAGTACTTC. It codes for CASSSTQGNLYEQYF. V and J are TRBV7-2 and TRBJ2-7, with D possibly TRBD1 on 5 matching bases. The CDR3 is made up of 15 amino acids. V was clipped by 4 bases and J by 3 bases, with 16 bases between them. The germline gives CDR1 SGHTA, CDR2 FQGNSA.

The chain employs TRBV20-1 and TRBJ2-7; D is unclear. The CDR3 is made up of 15 amino acids. The germline V gene encodes CDR1 DFQATT and CDR2 SNEGSKA (reference sequence). V was shortened by 0 bases and J by 0 bases, with 12 bases between the two germline ends. The CDR3 loop is CSARDGRRSSYEQYF. Here the CDR3 DNA reads TGCAGTGCTAGAGATGGGCGGCGAAGCTCCTACGAGCAGTACTTC.

CDR3 coding DNA: TGCAGCGTTGGCCAGGGAAGGGAGGCCGGGGAGCTGTTTTTT. Its protein is CSVGQGREAGELFF. The gene calls are TRBV29-1 and TRBJ2-2; possible D gene TRBD2, 6 bases. Germline V gene sequence: CDR1 SQVTM, CDR2 ANQGSEA. The germline V and J ends were trimmed by 4 bases and 6 bases, with 15 bases remaining between them. This CDR3 has 14 amino acids.

This chain uses TRBV18 with TRBJ2-5, with 8 bases aligning to TRBD1. Germline CDR1 KGHSH, CDR2 LQKENI. This CDR3 has 14 amino acids. V lost 3 bases and J lost 13; bases outside the gene matches: 13. CDR3 sequence (DNA): TGTGCCAGCTCACCCGCGACAGGGGAATACGAGCGGTACTTC. Amino acids: CASSPATGEYERYF.

There are a few counts of this clonotype. This chain joins TRBV5-6 and TRBJ2-6, with TRBD1 matching over 7 bases. The CDR3 is 17 amino acids. CDR1 and CDR2 (germline): SGHDT, YYEEEE. Trimming removed 3 bases from V and 4 bases from J; junction bases left unmatched: 10. CDR3 DNA: TGTGCCAGCAGCTGGGACAGCGACCGTCTGGGGGCCAACGTCCTGACTTTC. Amino acids: CASSWDSDRLGANVLTF.

The CDR3 sequence is CASRRGLADYNEQFF. The CDR3 DNA is TGTGCCAGCCGGCGGGGACTAGCGGACTACAATGAGCAGTTCTTC. The V call is TRBV7-2, the J call TRBJ2-1; 11 bases are shared with TRBD2. The CDR3 runs 15 residues. Trimming cost V 8 bases and J 3 bases; bases outside gene matches: 6. Germline-derived CDR1 and CDR2 are SGHTA and FQGNSA.

The chain is built from TRBV7-8 and TRBJ1-1; weak D call: TRBD1 (6 bases). From germline, CDR1 is SGHVS and CDR2 FQNEAQ. V was trimmed by 4 bases and J by 3 bases, leaving 18 bases between them. This CDR3 contains 16 residues. CDR3 protein: CASSSNFRGMDTEAFF. CDR3 DNA sequence: TGTGCCAGCAGCTCTAACTTCAGGGGTATGGACACTGAAGCTTTCTTT.

The chain combines TRBV2 with TRBJ2-7; D remains unclear. Germline-derived CDR1 and CDR2 are SNHLY and FYNNEI. Trimming shortened V by 4 bases and J by 0 bases, and 10 bases separated the two germline ends. The CDR3 totals 14 residues. CDR3: CASSGLRNSYEQYF. The CDR3 DNA sequence: TGTGCCAGCAGTGGGTTGCGGAACTCCTACGAGCAGTACTTC.

The chain combines TRBV20-1 with TRBJ1-2; tentative D call: TRBD1 (5 bases). The germline V gene has CDR1 DFQATT and CDR2 SNEGSKA (reference sequence). V was shortened by 1 base and J by 1 base, with 10 bases between the two germline ends. CDR3 length: 14 residues. The CDR3 nucleotides read TGCAGTGCTAGAGGGGGGGTGGGTAACTATGGCTACACCTTC. Amino acid sequence: CSARGGVGNYGYTF.

The V and J genes are TRBV7-9 and TRBJ1-1; TRBD1 aligns across 8 bases. The germline V gene has CDR1 SEHNR and CDR2 FQNEAQ (reference sequence). The CDR3 covers 19 residues. V shed 3 bases, J shed 0 bases, and the junction held 15 bases outside the gene matches. The CDR3 is CASSFPLQSQGDMNTEAFF. CDR3 DNA sequence: TGTGCCAGCAGCTTTCCCCTCCAATCACAGGGGGACATGAACACTGAAGCTTTCTTT.

The V and J genes are TRBV5-1 and TRBJ2-4, with TRBD1 matching 10 bases. The DNA end favors TRBJ2-7, so the J call may be wrong. Germline V gene lookup returns CDR1 SGHRS and CDR2 YFSETQ. The CDR3 length is 15 residues. CDR3 in amino acids: CASSQIGQGVYEQYF. Written as DNA, the CDR3 is TGCGCCAGCAGCCAAATCGGACAGGGGGTATACGAGCAGTACTTC.

CDR3 coding DNA: TGCGCCAGCAGCGTAACAAATTCCTACGAGCAGTACTTC. Protein: CASSVTNSYEQYF. V gene TRBV5-1 combines with J gene TRBJ2-7; D gene unclear. The CDR3 loop spans 13 amino acids. Germline CDR1 SGHRS, CDR2 YFSETQ. Trimming removed 4 bases from V and 1 base from J, with 9 bases in between.

This rearrangement joins TRBV6-5 to TRBJ1-5, with TRBD1 as a possible D gene (6 bases). The CDR3 loop spans 14 amino acids. V lost 6 bases and J lost 4, with 13 bases in between. In germline, CDR1 is MNHEY, CDR2 SVGAGI. CDR3 amino acids: CASSGQWGNQPQHF. The CDR3 nucleotides read TGTGCCAGCAGCGGACAGTGGGGGAATCAGCCCCAGCATTTT.

This clonotype was found a few times. The gene calls are TRBV6-5 and TRBJ2-1; 8 positions match TRBD2. The V gene's germline CDR1 is MNHEY and CDR2 SVGAGI. The CDR3 is 14 residues long. V lost 5 bases to trimming and J lost 12 bases; unmatched junction nucleotides: 12. The CDR3 DNA is TGTGCCAGCAGTACGGGACTAGAAGCAAGGACGCAGTTCTTC. Translated: CASSTGLEARTQFF.

This clonotype was detected only a few times. The V gene is TRBV6-2 or TRBV6-3, the J gene TRBJ2-6; 10 bases match TRBD1. The CDR3 runs to 16 residues. V shed 6 bases and J 4 bases; nucleotides not matched to a gene: 6. CDR1 and CDR2 (germline): MNHEY, SVGEGT. CDR3 DNA: TGTGCCAGCAGGGGACAGGGGTCCTCAGGGGCCAACGTCCTGACTTTC. Its protein product is CASRGQGSSGANVLTF.

This clonotype was recorded many times. The V call is TRBV29-1, the J call TRBJ2-1; unclear D gene. The length of the CDR3 is 14 residues. Germline V gives CDR1 SQVTM, CDR2 ANQGSEA. V lost 7 bases, J lost 2 bases, and 15 bases lay in between. This CDR3 is CSAETARAYNEQFF. CDR3 coding DNA: TGCAGCGCCGAGACGGCTCGGGCCTACAATGAGCAGTTCTTC.

J is TRBJ2-5 and V is TRBV6-1, with D perhaps TRBD2 (5 bases). The ends were cut back, 4 bases at V and 4 bases at J, with 13 bases in the middle. CDR3 length: 14 residues. CDR1 and CDR2 (germline): MNHNS, SASEGT. The CDR3 region has the DNA TGTGCCAGCAGTGTACGGCCGAGCGGAGAGACCCAGTACTTC. Its protein product is CASSVRPSGETQYF.

The chain has TRBV20-1 and TRBJ2-3, with D perhaps matching TRBD1 (6 bases). Looked up from germline, CDR1 is DFQATT and CDR2 is SNEGSKA (reference sequence). V was shortened by 6 bases and J by 8 bases, with 21 bases between the two germline ends. The length of the CDR3 is 14 residues. In DNA, the CDR3 is TGCAGTGCCTCTCACCGGGACACCTCTGGTACGCAGTATTTT. It encodes CSASHRDTSGTQYF.

The rearrangement uses TRBV12-3 or TRBV12-4 and TRBJ1-1, with 8 nucleotides matching TRBD1. V gave up 1 base and J gave up 2 bases; unmatched junction bases: 9. The CDR3 totals 17 residues. CDR3 sequence: CASSLVRRTGKNTEAFF. CDR3 DNA: TGTGCCAGCAGTTTAGTACGGCGGACAGGGAAAAACACTGAAGCTTTCTTT.

J is TRBJ1-1 and V is TRBV4-3, with D unresolved. The CDR3 runs to 14 residues. CDR1 is LGHNA, CDR2 YSLEER, per germline. V was cut by 0 bases and J by 5 bases, with 10 bases left in between. The CDR3 DNA follows: TGCGCCAGCAGCCAAGAGAGCAGGAAAACTGAAGCTTTCTTT. It translates to CASSQESRKTEAFF.

In this sample, this clonotype turned up a few times. V usage is TRBV24-1 and J usage is TRBJ2-3, with 8 nucleotides matching TRBD1. With 4 bases clipped from V and 3 bases from J, the junction kept 5 bases outside the gene matches. From germline, CDR1 is KGHDR and CDR2 SFDVKD. The CDR3 runs to 15 residues. CDR3 in amino acids: CATSDPGQGTDTQYF. CDR3 coding DNA: TGTGCCACCAGTGACCCAGGACAGGGTACAGATACGCAGTATTTT.

The chain has TRBV19 and TRBJ2-5; 9 nucleotides align to TRBD2. In germline, CDR1 is LNHDA, CDR2 SQIVND (reference sequence). The junction had 14 bases not matched to a gene; V was cut back by 7 bases and J by 5 bases. This CDR3 is built from 16 residues. The CDR3 nucleotides are TGTGCCAGTACCCCACGAGGAGCGGGGGGATTGGAGACCCAGTACTTC. It is translated as CASTPRGAGGLETQYF.